The 22 T cell receptor beta chains presented below share a single source sample, sequenced in a study of blood T cell repertoires in COVID-19. The method was immunoSEQ multiplex PCR; TCRdb's version includes in-frame clones alone and lacks a portion of them. The sample has roughly 150,000 clones, about four fifths seen once. The sequenced sample consisted of peripheral blood. These receptors originate from a woman aged 80 or over with acute or convalescent COVID-19.

V usage is TRBV9 and J usage is TRBJ1-1; weak D call: TRBD1 (5 bases). Germline V lookup: CDR1 SGDLS, CDR2 YYNGEE. The CDR3 length is 14 residues. V was cut by 4 bases and J by 7 bases, with 17 bases left in between. CDR3 protein: CASSLSGFLGEAFF. The DNA for the CDR3 is TGTGCCAGCAGCCTGTCAGGGTTTTTAGGTGAAGCTTTCTTT.

This clone was picked up many times. The V gene is TRBV7-9, the J gene TRBJ2-7; D is undetermined. The CDR3 is 11 amino acids. From germline, CDR1 is SEHNR and CDR2 FQNEAQ (reference sequence). The ends were cut back, 5 bases at V and 3 bases at J, with 5 bases in the middle. The CDR3 coding sequence is TGTGCCAGCAGCGCGCTCTACGAGCAGTACTTC. This sequence encodes CASSALYEQYF.

The chain recombines TRBV7-2 with TRBJ1-2; D uncertain. Germline CDR1 is SGHTA and CDR2 is FQGNSA. The length of the CDR3 is 14 residues. Trimming stripped 4 bases from V and 6 bases from J, with 15 bases between. The CDR3 protein is CASSSDTSTNGYTF. The CDR3, as DNA: TGTGCCAGCAGCTCAGACACCTCCACGAATGGCTACACCTTC.

The chain recombines TRBV19 with TRBJ2-3, with a possible D match to TRBD2 (6 bases). This CDR3 is 16 amino acids long. V was trimmed by 3 bases and J by 7 bases, leaving 20 bases between them. Germline V gene lookup returns CDR1 LNHDA and CDR2 SQIVND (reference sequence). The CDR3 sequence is CASSMALGLPGNTQYF. CDR3 bases: TGTGCCAGTAGTATGGCACTGGGACTCCCCGGGAATACGCAGTATTTT.

This chain joins TRBV2 and TRBJ1-2, with D possibly being TRBD1 (6 bases). The CDR3 extends over 14 amino acids. V was shortened by 6 bases and J by 5 bases, with 16 bases between the two germline ends. Germline CDR1 reads SNHLY; CDR2 reads FYNNEI. CDR3 DNA sequence: TGTGCCAGCAGCGGGCTACAGGGTTATTATGGCTACACCTTC. It encodes CASSGLQGYYGYTF.

This rearrangement joins TRBV7-8 to TRBJ2-3, with D maybe TRBD1 (6 bases). The germline V gene has CDR1 SGHVS and CDR2 FQNEAQ. The CDR3 spans 14 residues. V lost 2 bases and J lost 2, with 8 bases in between. The chain's CDR3 is CASSLQGNTDTQYF. In DNA, the CDR3 is TGTGCCAGCAGCTTACAGGGGAACACAGATACGCAGTATTTT.

The chain links TRBV19 to TRBJ1-4; D remains unclear. This CDR3 comprises 13 residues. Trimming took 4 bases from V and 5 from J, leaving 8 bases between them. The germline CDR1 and CDR2 sequences are LNHDA and SQIVND (reference sequence). CDR3 sequence reads: CASSRGLNEKLFF. Written as DNA, the CDR3 is TGTGCCAGTAGTAGAGGGCTCAATGAAAAACTGTTTTTT.

Concerning this clone: Other DNA sequences within the sample encode an identical CDR3. The rearrangement links TRBV4-3 to TRBJ1-4, with D maybe TRBD1 (5 bases). The CDR3 runs 13 residues. The germline V gene has CDR1 LGHNA and CDR2 YSLEER. V lost 1 base to trimming and J lost 7 bases, with 7 bases between them. The CDR3, as DNA: TGCGCCAGCAGCCAAGTGCAGGGTGAAAAACTGTTTTTT. Translation: CASSQVQGEKLFF.

The V gene is TRBV7-2, the J gene TRBJ1-3; a possible D gene is TRBD1 (6 bases). Trimming removed 5 bases from V and 0 bases from J, with 11 bases in between. Germline CDR1 and CDR2: SGHTA and FQGNSA. The CDR3 spans 15 residues. CDR3: CASSPQTGSGNTIYF. The CDR3 DNA reads TGTGCCAGCAGCCCGCAGACAGGCTCTGGAAACACCATATATTTT.

The rearrangement uses TRBV20-1 and TRBJ2-2; 10 bases line up with TRBD1. The CDR3 extends over 14 amino acids. Germline CDR1 and CDR2: DFQATT and SNEGSKA (reference sequence). V lost 5 bases and J lost 6; bases outside the gene matches: 6. CDR3 loop: CSAGGDRGAGELFF. CDR3 coding DNA: TGCAGTGCTGGTGGGGACAGGGGAGCCGGGGAGCTGTTTTTT.

This clone was seen a few times. The rearrangement joins TRBV9 to TRBJ1-5; 7 nucleotides agree with TRBD1. This CDR3 region has 16 residues. Germline V gene lookup returns CDR1 SGDLS and CDR2 YYNGEE. Losses at the gene ends were 4 bases for V and 6 bases for J; bases not matched to a gene: 13. The CDR3 loop reads CASSTTDRFEAQPQHF. CDR3 DNA sequence: TGTGCCAGCAGCACAACGGACAGGTTCGAGGCTCAGCCCCAGCATTTT. Full variable domain (outside the CDR3, taken from reference TRBV9 and TRBJ1-5): DSGVTQTPKHLITATGQRVTLRCSPRSGDLSVYWYQQSLDQGLQFLIQYYNGEERAKGNILERFSAQQFPDLHSELNLSSLELGDSALYFCASSTTDRFEAQPQHFGDGTRLSIL.

The count of this clone is one. The J gene is TRBJ2-5, the V gene TRBV6-2 or TRBV6-3; 7 bases match TRBD1. With 4 bases clipped from V and 0 bases from J, the junction kept 5 bases outside the gene matches. The CDR3 runs 15 residues. CDR1 is MNHEY and CDR2 is SVGEGT in the germline V gene. The CDR3 bases are TGTGCCAGCAGTTTACAGGGGAGAGACCAAGAGACCCAGTACTTC. This encodes CASSLQGRDQETQYF.

The CDR3 sequence is CASSQPDRLNTEAFF. In DNA form, the CDR3 reads TGCGCCAGCAGCCAGCCCGACAGGTTGAACACTGAAGCTTTCTTT. The chain links TRBV4-1 to TRBJ1-1, with D possibly matching TRBD1 (6 bases). Germline CDR1 and CDR2: MGHRA and YSYEKL. This CDR3 is built from 15 residues. V lost 3 bases and J 0 bases, leaving 11 bases between the germline ends.

CDR3 in amino acids: CASSPPLAGGSTDTQYF. In nucleotides, the CDR3 is TGCGCCAGCAGCCCTCCCCTAGCGGGGGGGAGCACAGATACGCAGTATTTT. This chain links TRBV5-1 with TRBJ2-3; 12 nucleotides align to TRBD2. The V and J ends lost 4 bases and 0 bases, in that order; junction bases with no gene match: 6. The CDR3 spans 17 residues. Germline V CDR1 and CDR2: SGHRS, YFSETQ. Drawing the rest from reference TRBV5-1 and TRBJ2-3, the complete variable domain is KAGVTQTPRYLIKTRGQQVTLSCSPISGHRSVSWYQQTPGQGLQFLFEYFSETQRNKGNFPGRFSGRQFSNSRSEMNVSTLELGDSALYLCASSPPLAGGSTDTQYFGPGTRLTVL.

This chain uses TRBV5-4 with TRBJ2-2; 10 bases are a match to TRBD1. Germline V CDR1 and CDR2: SGHNT, YYREEE (reference sequence). Unmatched junction bases numbered 5, after V lost 4 bases and J lost 2 bases. This CDR3 is built from 16 residues. The CDR3 DNA sequence: TGTGCCAGCAGCAGAGGGACAGGGGCTAACACCGGGGAGCTGTTTTTT. Protein product: CASSRGTGANTGELFF.

The CDR3 DNA reads TGTGCCAGCAGCGCGAGACTAGCGGGAGGGCCGGATACGCAGTATTTT. It codes for CASSARLAGGPDTQYF. This chain uses TRBV9 with TRBJ2-3, with 14 bases lining up with TRBD2. After removal of 3 bases from V and 6 bases from J, the junction contained 6 bases not matched to a gene. The germline gives CDR1 SGDLS, CDR2 YYNGEE. CDR3 length equals 16 residues.

This sequence joins TRBV12-3 or TRBV12-4 and TRBJ2-2, with a weak D call TRBD2 (5 bases). Trimming removed 8 bases from V and 4 bases from J, with 11 bases in between. This CDR3 region has 13 residues. The CDR3 region is CASRRVLTGELFF. In nucleotides, the CDR3 is TGTGCCAGCCGGCGGGTCCTCACCGGGGAGCTGTTTTTT.

This clone was counted once. This chain links TRBV7-8 with TRBJ1-1; D is perhaps TRBD1 (6 bases). V was trimmed by 5 bases and J by 1 base, leaving 17 bases between them. The CDR3 is made up of 16 amino acids. Germline CDR1 reads SGHVS; CDR2 reads FQNEAQ. CDR3 coding DNA: TGTGCCAGCAGCCGACGTTCAGGGGCCCAGAACACTGAAGCTTTCTTT. Translated, it gives CASSRRSGAQNTEAFF.

The gene calls are TRBV28 and TRBJ1-4, with TRBD1 matching over 10 bases. Germline CDR1 and CDR2: MDHEN and SYDVKM. Trimming removed 5 bases from V and 10 bases from J; junction bases left unmatched: 13. This CDR3 comprises 16 residues. The CDR3 bases are TGTGCCAGCAGTCTACCAAGGGACAGGGGTTCGGGAAAACTGTTTTTT. Its protein product is CASSLPRDRGSGKLFF.

The chain uses TRBV18 and TRBJ1-2; 7 positions agree with TRBD1. The CDR3 is 14 residues long. Germline assignment: CDR1 KGHSH and CDR2 LQKENI. With 4 bases clipped from V and 6 bases from J, the junction kept 8 bases outside the gene matches. CDR3 DNA sequence: TGTGCCAGCTCACGAGGGGCCACAGGGGATGGCTACACCTTC. As protein: CASSRGATGDGYTF.

This sequence joins TRBV19 and TRBJ1-5; unclear D gene. Germline CDR1 is LNHDA and CDR2 is SQIVND (reference sequence). Between the trimmed V and J ends, which lost 3 bases and 3 bases, there was a span of 9 bases. This CDR3 comprises 14 residues. Here the CDR3 reads CASSIIENNQPQHF. The CDR3 DNA is TGTGCCAGTAGTATCATAGAGAACAATCAGCCCCAGCATTTT.

The genes are TRBV3-1 (or the pseudogene TRBV3-2) and TRBJ1-2, with 8 nucleotides matching TRBD1. The CDR3 has 13 amino acids. V was pared by 4 bases and J by 8 bases, with 6 bases of the junction left unmatched. CDR1 is LGHDT, CDR2 YNNKEL, per germline (reference sequence). In DNA, the CDR3 is TGTGCCAGCAGCCGAGGACAGGGTGAAGGCTACACCTTC. Its protein is CASSRGQGEGYTF.